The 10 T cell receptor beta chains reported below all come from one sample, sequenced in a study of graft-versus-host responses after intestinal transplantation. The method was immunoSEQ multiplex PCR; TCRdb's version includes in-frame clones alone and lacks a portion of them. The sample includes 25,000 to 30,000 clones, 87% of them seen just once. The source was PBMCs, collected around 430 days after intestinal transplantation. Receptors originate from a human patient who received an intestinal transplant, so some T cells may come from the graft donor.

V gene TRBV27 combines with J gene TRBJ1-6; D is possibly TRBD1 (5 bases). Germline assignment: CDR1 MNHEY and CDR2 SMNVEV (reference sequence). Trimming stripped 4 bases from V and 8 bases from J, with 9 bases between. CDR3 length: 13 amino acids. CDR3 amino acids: CASSWGSDSPLHF. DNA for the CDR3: TGTGCCAGCAGTTGGGGCTCGGATTCACCCCTCCACTTT.

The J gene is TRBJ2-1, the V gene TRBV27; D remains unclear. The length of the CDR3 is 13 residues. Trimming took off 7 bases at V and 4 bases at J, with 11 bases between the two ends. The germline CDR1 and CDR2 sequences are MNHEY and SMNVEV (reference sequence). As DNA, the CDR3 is TGTGCCAGCACCTGGGCCGGATACAATGAGCAGTTCTTC. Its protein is CASTWAGYNEQFF.

The CDR3 loop is CASSYPGVQETQYF. In DNA form, the CDR3 reads TGTGCCAGCAGCTATCCTGGCGTCCAAGAGACCCAGTACTTC. The J gene is TRBJ2-5, the V gene TRBV5-4; D not resolved. Germline lookup yields CDR1 SGHNT and CDR2 YYREEE (reference sequence). The CDR3 contains 14 residues. Trimming removed 3 bases at V and 1 base at J, with 10 bases between. Full variable domain (rest looked up from reference TRBV5-4 and TRBJ2-5): ETGVTQSPTHLIKTRGQQVTLRCSSQSGHNTVSWYQQALGQGPQFIFQYYREEENGRGNFPPRFSGLQFPNYSSELNVNALELDDSALYLCASSYPGVQETQYFGPGTRLLVL.

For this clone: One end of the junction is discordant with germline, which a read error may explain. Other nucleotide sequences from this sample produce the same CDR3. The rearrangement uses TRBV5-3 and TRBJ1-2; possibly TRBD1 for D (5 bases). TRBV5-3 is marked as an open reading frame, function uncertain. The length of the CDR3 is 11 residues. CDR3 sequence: CARSPRVWGTF. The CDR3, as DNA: TGCGCCAGAAGCCCTCGGGTATGGGGGACCTTC.

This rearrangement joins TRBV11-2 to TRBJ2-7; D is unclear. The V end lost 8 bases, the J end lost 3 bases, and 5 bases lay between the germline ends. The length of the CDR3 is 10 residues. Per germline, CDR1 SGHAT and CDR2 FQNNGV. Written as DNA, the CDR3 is TGTGCCAGCGAACTCTACGAGCAGTACTTC. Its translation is CASELYEQYF.

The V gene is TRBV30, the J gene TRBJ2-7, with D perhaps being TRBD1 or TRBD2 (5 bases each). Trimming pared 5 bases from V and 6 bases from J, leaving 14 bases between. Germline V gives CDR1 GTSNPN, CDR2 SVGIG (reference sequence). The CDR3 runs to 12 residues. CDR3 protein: CAWGQRGSEQYF. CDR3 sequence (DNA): TGTGCCTGGGGACAAAGAGGGAGCGAGCAGTACTTC.

CDR3 sequence (DNA): TGTGCCATCACGCCACACCCCGGGACTAGCGGGAGAGGAAGCACAGATACGCAGTATTTT. The encoded protein is CAITPHPGTSGRGSTDTQYF. The chain joins TRBV10-3 to TRBJ2-3; 14 positions match TRBD2. After removal of 7 bases from V and 0 bases from J, the junction contained 15 bases not matched to a gene. The CDR3 totals 20 residues. Germline CDR1 and CDR2: ENHRY and SYGVKD.

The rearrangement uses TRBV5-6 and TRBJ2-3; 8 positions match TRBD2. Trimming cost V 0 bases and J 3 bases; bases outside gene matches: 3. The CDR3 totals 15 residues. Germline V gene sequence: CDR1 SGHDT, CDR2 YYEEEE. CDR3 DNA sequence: TGTGCCAGCAGCTTGGGTCTAGCGGGTACAGATACGCAGTATTTT. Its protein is CASSLGLAGTDTQYF.

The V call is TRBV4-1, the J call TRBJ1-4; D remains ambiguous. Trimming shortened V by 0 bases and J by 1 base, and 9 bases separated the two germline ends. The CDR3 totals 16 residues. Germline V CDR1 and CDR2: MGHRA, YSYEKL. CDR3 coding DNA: TGCGCCAGCAGCCAAGAGGGAGGCAGAACTAATGAAAAACTGTTTTTT. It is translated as CASSQEGGRTNEKLFF.

The chain's CDR3 is CASSFRGDEQYF. CDR3 DNA: TGTGCCAGCAGCTTTCGGGGCGACGAGCAGTACTTC. The chain has TRBV7-8 and TRBJ2-7, with D perhaps TRBD1 or TRBD2 (5 bases each). The CDR3 consists of 12 residues. Germline loops: CDR1 SGHVS, CDR2 FQNEAQ. The ends were cut back, 3 bases at V and 5 bases at J, with 8 bases in the middle.